The 15 T cell receptor beta chains given below trace back to one sample, sequenced in a study of Ad26.COV2.S vaccination and SARS-CoV-2 variants. This table comes from immunoSEQ multiplex PCR, and its TCRdb copy is limited to in-frame clones, with some not included. Of a few hundred thousand clones listed, around nine tenths were seen once; the top ten hold more than 3%. The treatment is: 15 to 20 received Ad26.COV2.S at low or high dose, single or two shots; five or six received placebo; per-sample allocation not given. Sampling happened 63 days after the first vaccine or placebo injection. The source was peripheral blood, collected in a trial of Ad26.COV2.S vaccine versus placebo. The receptors stem from a person aged 18-60 years who received the Ad26.COV2.S COVID-19 vaccine or a placebo.

This chain uses TRBV7-9 with TRBJ1-2; no clear D gene. There are 14 residues in the CDR3. V dropped 2 bases and J dropped 4 bases, with 11 bases sitting between them. Germline CDR1 is SEHNR and CDR2 is FQNEAQ (reference sequence). The CDR3 protein is CASSLNEHVYGYTF. CDR3 in DNA: TGTGCCAGCAGCTTAAATGAGCACGTCTATGGCTACACCTTC.

The gene calls are TRBV28 and TRBJ2-3, with TRBD1 identical over 7 bases. J lost 1 base, V lost 5 bases, and 12 bases had no gene match. Germline V CDR1 and CDR2: MDHEN, SYDVKM. The CDR3 runs 17 residues. The CDR3 loop reads CASSPGDSQTGTDTQYF. The CDR3 bases are TGTGCCAGCAGTCCCGGGGACAGCCAAACGGGCACAGATACGCAGTATTTT. The entire variable domain, with the rest obtained from reference TRBV28 and TRBJ2-3, is as follows: DVKVTQSSRYLVKRTGEKVFLECVQDMDHENMFWYRQDPGLGLRLIYFSYDVKMKEKGDIPEGYSVSREKKERFSLILESASTNQTSMYLCASSPGDSQTGTDTQYFGPGTRLTVL.

The rearrangement joins TRBV6-5 to TRBJ2-5; no firm D call. This CDR3 has 13 amino acids. Looked up from germline, CDR1 is MNHEY and CDR2 is SVGAGI. Trimming left V 6 bases short and J 4 bases short, with 12 bases between. CDR3 protein: CASSPERRETQYF. Here the CDR3 DNA reads TGTGCCAGCAGCCCCGAAAGGAGAGAGACCCAGTACTTC.

The chain recombines TRBV2 with TRBJ2-2, with 12 bases aligning to TRBD2. Trimming removed 4 bases from V and 3 bases from J; junction bases left unmatched: 3. The CDR3 has 16 residues. The germline V gene encodes CDR1 SNHLY and CDR2 FYNNEI. CDR3 DNA: TGTGCCAGCAGTGGGACTAGCGGGGACTACACCGGGGAGCTGTTTTTT. It is translated as CASSGTSGDYTGELFF.

The rearrangement uses TRBV27 and TRBJ1-1, with D perhaps matching TRBD1 (6 bases). Between the trimmed V and J ends, which lost 2 bases and 5 bases, there was a span of 12 bases. CDR1 is MNHEY and CDR2 is SMNVEV in the germline V gene (reference sequence). CDR3 length: 14 residues. As DNA, the CDR3 is TGTGCCAGCAGTTTACACCAGGGGCGTACTGAAGCTTTCTTT. This encodes CASSLHQGRTEAFF.

The rearrangement uses TRBV19 and TRBJ1-6; D gene unclear. The ends were cut back, 10 bases at V and 9 bases at J, with 19 bases in the middle. Germline loops: CDR1 LNHDA, CDR2 SQIVND (reference sequence). The CDR3 has 14 residues. CDR3 coding DNA: TGTGCCACCGAAAGCGGGTCAGGCCGTTCACCCCTCCACTTT. This encodes CATESGSGRSPLHF.

The chain joins TRBV7-9 to TRBJ2-7, with D perhaps matching TRBD1 or TRBD2 (5 bases each). V was shortened by 1 base and J by 2 bases, with 15 bases between the two germline ends. The length of the CDR3 is 16 residues. Germline CDR1 reads SEHNR; CDR2 reads FQNEAQ (reference sequence). The CDR3 sequence: CASSLGYAGTPYEQYF. As DNA, the CDR3 is TGTGCCAGCAGCTTAGGGTATGCAGGGACCCCCTACGAGCAGTACTTC.

The chain combines TRBV7-9 with TRBJ1-1; 7 positions match TRBD1. The CDR3 length is 12 residues. Germline CDR1 reads SEHNR; CDR2 reads FQNEAQ (reference sequence). The ends lost 4 bases at V and 8 bases at J; junction bases unmatched: 4. CDR3 nucleotide sequence: TGTGCCAGCAGCTCGGACAGGTACGAAGCTTTCTTT. Its translation: CASSSDRYEAFF. The entire variable domain, with the rest obtained from reference TRBV7-9 and TRBJ1-1, is as follows: DTGVSQNPRHKITKRGQNVTFRCDPISEHNRLYWYRQTLGQGPEFLTYFQNEAQLEKSRLLSDRFSAERPKGSFSTLEIQRTEQGDSAMYLCASSSDRYEAFFGQGTRLTVV.

V and J are TRBV4-2 and TRBJ2-1; TRBD1 might be the D (6 bases). Germline lookup yields CDR1 LGHNA and CDR2 YNFKEQ. V lost 3 bases and J 9 bases, leaving 15 bases between the germline ends. This CDR3 comprises 14 residues. The chain's CDR3 is CASSHGTSAGEQFF. In nucleotides, the CDR3 is TGTGCCAGCAGCCATGGGACATCAGCAGGTGAGCAGTTCTTC.

The CDR3 sequence is CSANEGAVGNQPQHF. The CDR3 coding sequence is TGCAGTGCTAATGAGGGGGCGGTGGGCAATCAGCCCCAGCATTTT. The genes are TRBV20-1 and TRBJ1-5; 7 bases align to TRBD1. The length of the CDR3 is 15 residues. The trim removed 4 bases at V and 2 bases at J, leaving 8 bases unmatched. The germline CDR1 and CDR2 sequences are DFQATT and SNEGSKA (reference sequence).

The chain recombines TRBV2 with TRBJ2-1; 9 nucleotides match TRBD2. Germline V lookup: CDR1 SNHLY, CDR2 FYNNEI. J lost 7 bases, V lost 5 bases, and 6 bases had no gene match. CDR3 length: 14 residues. The CDR3 protein is CASSSGTSRNEQFF. CDR3 DNA sequence: TGTGCCAGCAGTTCCGGGACTAGCAGGAATGAGCAGTTCTTC.

The CDR3 DNA sequence: TGTGCCAGCAGCCGCGGACAGGGCGCTGAAGCTTTCTTT. It translates to CASSRGQGAEAFF. This chain links TRBV3-1 (or the pseudogene TRBV3-2) with TRBJ1-1, with 8 bases aligning to TRBD1. V lost 4 bases, J lost 6 bases, and 4 bases stayed unmatched. CDR1 and CDR2 (germline): LGHDT, YNNKEL (reference sequence). The CDR3 covers 13 residues.

V is TRBV4-1 and J is TRBJ2-7; D is ambiguous. Germline CDR1 and CDR2: MGHRA and YSYEKL. CDR3 length: 13 amino acids. The V end lost 4 bases, the J end lost 3 bases, and 10 bases lay between the germline ends. CDR3 sequence reads: CASSPLGGYEQYF. DNA of the CDR3: TGCGCCAGCAGCCCGCTCGGCGGCTACGAGCAGTACTTC.

CDR3 sequence (DNA): TGTGCCAGCAGTTACTCGGCCCATCACAACTATGGCTACACCTTC. Its protein product is CASSYSAHHNYGYTF. V and J are TRBV6-5 and TRBJ1-2, with D unclear. The CDR3 has 15 amino acids. The V end lost 0 bases, the J end lost 2 bases, and 10 bases lay between the germline ends. Germline assignment: CDR1 MNHEY and CDR2 SVGAGI.

The rearrangement links TRBV20-1 to TRBJ1-1, with 7 bases lining up with TRBD1. Germline V gives CDR1 DFQATT, CDR2 SNEGSKA (reference sequence). The junction had 7 bases not matched to a gene; V was cut back by 5 bases and J by 10 bases. This CDR3 region has 11 residues. The chain's CDR3 is CSAGDRMAAFF. For the CDR3, the DNA is TGCAGTGCTGGGGACAGAATGGCAGCTTTCTTT.